This note documents a single T cell receptor (beta chain) sequence. No antigen is known for it. CDR3 length equals 15 residues. Trimming removed 7 bases at V and 2 bases at J, with 14 bases between. Per the germline V gene, CDR1 is MNHEY and CDR2 is SVGEGT. Time point in this sample: newly diagnosed GD, antithyroid drugs for less than 3 months. From RNA extracted from PBMCs, the TCR library was made. Patients were from an endocrinology department in Xi'an, China. The sample belongs to a study of regulatory T cells in long-lasting Graves disease. Overall study results and limits: Persistent disease was characterized by preferential usage of TRBV28, TRBJ1-2 and TRBJ2-5.

TCR beta libraries were built with iRepertoire HTBI primers and Arm-PCR of CDR3 regions. TCRdb analysed the multiplex PCR reads with MiXCR anew, one entry per CDR3 protein. The sample carries 600,000 to 650,000 distinct CDR3 sequences, less than 20% recorded once. This same sample was also taken into another study, of T cells in Graves' hyperthyroidism and ophthalmopathy. From that paper: Blood held most thyroid clonotypes expanded above 0.001 frequency.

The chain has TRBV6-2 or TRBV6-3 and TRBJ1-4; no reliable D call. The sequencing here drew on peripheral blood mononuclear cells (PBMCs), taken at new diagnosis, from a patient treated with antithyroid drugs. This TCR came from a woman younger than 45 with Graves disease. Here the CDR3 reads CASNFPTGTNEKLFF. DNA for the CDR3: TGTGCCAGCAACTTTCCCACGGGGACTAATGAAAAACTGTTTTTT.